Each of the 8 T cell receptor beta chains below was sequenced from the same sample in a study of Graves' ophthalmopathy and Graves' hyperthyroidism. Researchers took RNA transcripts and amplified TCR beta CDR3 regions from them. Scientists carried out first-round RT-PCR using HTBI primers and then a second-round multiplex PCR. MiXCR, applied by TCRdb to the multiplex PCR reads, yields one record per CDR3 protein. Of approximately 410,000 distinct CDR3 sequences detected, approximately 15% appear once; the ten largest clones hold about 7%. The material sequenced was peripheral blood. These receptors all come from a woman aged 18 to 35 with stable Graves' hyperthyroidism.

V is TRBV6-1 and J is TRBJ2-7; D is uncertain. Trimming stripped 1 base from V and 3 bases from J, with 7 bases between. The CDR3 length is 13 residues. Germline lookup yields CDR1 MNHNS and CDR2 SASEGT. The CDR3 DNA reads as TGTGCCAGCAGTGAAGGGGTTAACTACGAGCAGTACTTC. Residues: CASSEGVNYEQYF.

The chain recombines TRBV5-1 with TRBJ1-5; D not certain. Per germline, CDR1 SGHRS and CDR2 YFSETQ. This CDR3 contains 15 residues. The V and J ends lost 2 bases and 0 bases respectively, with 9 bases between them. This chain's CDR3 is CASSFDGFSNQPQHF. CDR3 nucleotides: TGCGCCAGCAGCTTCGACGGGTTTAGCAATCAGCCCCAGCATTTT. Full variable domain (rest looked up from reference TRBV5-1 and TRBJ1-5): KAGVTQTPRYLIKTRGQQVTLSCSPISGHRSVSWYQQTPGQGLQFLFEYFSETQRNKGNFPGRFSGRQFSNSRSEMNVSTLELGDSALYLCASSFDGFSNQPQHFGDGTRLSIL.

The CDR3 reads CASSQDGRYEQYF. DNA of the CDR3: TGTGCCAGCTCACAGGACGGAAGATACGAGCAGTACTTC. The V gene is TRBV18, the J gene TRBJ2-7; no definite D call. Per germline, CDR1 KGHSH and CDR2 LQKENI. Deletions cut 4 bases from V and 4 bases from J, with 11 bases between. The CDR3 is made up of 13 amino acids.

This clonotype came up a few times. This chain links TRBV5-6 with TRBJ1-1; TRBD1 might be the D (6 bases). Germline assignment: CDR1 SGHDT and CDR2 YYEEEE. V was shortened by 6 bases and J by 4 bases, with 16 bases between the two germline ends. This CDR3 has 14 amino acids. The DNA for the CDR3 is TGTGCCAGCACCCCTGTGGGGGGCTTCACTGAAGCTTTCTTT. It yields the protein CASTPVGGFTEAFF.

The table lists this clonotype with many counts. The CDR3 loop is CASSIAGNSPLHF. CDR3 DNA sequence: TGTGCCAGTAGTATAGCGGGCAATTCACCCCTCCACTTT. The chain links TRBV19 to TRBJ1-6, with D unclear. The V and J ends lost 1 base and 7 bases respectively, with 5 bases between them. The CDR3 has 13 residues. The germline V gene encodes CDR1 LNHDA and CDR2 SQIVND (reference sequence).

The V gene is TRBV6-2 or TRBV6-3, the J gene TRBJ2-5; either TRBD1 or TRBD2 may fit D (6 bases each). The V gene lost 5 bases and the J gene lost 1 base, with 17 bases spanning the gap. Looked up from germline, CDR1 is MNHEY and CDR2 is SVGEGT. This CDR3 has 16 amino acids. CDR3 amino acids: CASSRPPGGSQETQYF. In DNA form, the CDR3 reads TGTGCCAGCAGTCGACCCCCCGGGGGCAGCCAAGAGACCCAGTACTTC.

The chain couples TRBV11-1 to TRBJ1-1; D might be TRBD1 (5 bases). The germline CDR1 and CDR2 sequences are SGHAT and FQDESV (reference sequence). V lost 5 bases and J 1 base, leaving 20 bases between the germline ends. The CDR3 covers 17 residues. DNA of the CDR3: TGTGCCAGCAGCCCCCCCGACAGAGGGGTTGAGAACACTGAAGCTTTCTTT. It codes for CASSPPDRGVENTEAFF.

The sample holds many counts of this clonotype. The chain employs TRBV12-3 or TRBV12-4 and TRBJ2-7; 9 bases fit TRBD2. The CDR3 loop spans 15 amino acids. V dropped 3 bases and J dropped 0; count of bases not matched to a gene: 3. Here the CDR3 reads CASSLSSGDSYEQYF. CDR3 coding DNA: TGTGCCAGCAGTTTGTCTAGCGGGGACTCCTACGAGCAGTACTTC.